This T cell receptor beta chain was observed in a study of metastatic and nonmetastatic thyroid tumors. Study-level points and caveats: A significant increase in TCR beta diversity was reportedly seen in malignant thyroid tumors relative to benign nodules, in blood and tumor.

The ends were cut back, 2 bases at V and 3 bases at J, with 7 bases in the middle. CDR3 size: 13 residues. Per germline, CDR1 LGHDT and CDR2 YNNKEL (reference sequence). This clone was detected ten times or more. Its antigen is as yet unknown. Thyroid surgery took place with no prior treatment in any patient. Authors' methods: What underpinned the distant-metastasis classifier for papillary thyroid cancer was the set of CDR3 differences across clinicopathological groups. TCRdb ran MiXCR on the PCR reads. The V and J calls shown here were made by TCRdb, not taken from the authors' results. The sample carries under 30,000 clones, around 15% recorded once.

V usage is TRBV3-1 and J usage is TRBJ2-5; the D is unclear. The specimen sequenced was blood. The TCR was taken from a male donor with papillary thyroid cancer or a benign thyroid nodule (not recorded which). Some clones in this sample may be carry-over from other donors' samples. The CDR3 sequence: CASSQQLKETQYF. CDR3 in DNA: TGTGCCAGCAGCCAACAGCTAAAAGAGACCCAGTACTTC.